Sequencing of this T cell receptor (beta chain) was carried out in a study of breast tumors, draining lymph nodes, adjacent tissues. General study results and limits: Luminal-like breast cancer showed significantly higher tumor–nontumor repertoire similarity than basal-like.

TCRdb reprocessed the multiplex PCR reads via MiXCR and lists one record per CDR3 protein. The repertoire holds approximately 150,000 distinct CDR3 sequences, with roughly 33% as singletons. Axillary draining lymph nodes of breast cancer patients supplied the node samples. The CDR3 consists of 16 residues. Trimming cost V 5 bases and J 2 bases, with 16 bases left between them. CDR1 and CDR2 (germline): SGHTA, FQGNSA. Ten or more counts support this clonotype. Its antigen is as yet unknown. The sequence was collected from a female donor with breast cancer. Some clones in this sample may be carry-over from other donors' samples. The chain links TRBV7-2 to TRBJ1-3; D might be TRBD1 (6 bases). The sample consisted of axillary lymph node tissue. The CDR3 loop is CASSLNRVKAGNTIYF. The DNA for the CDR3 is TGTGCCAGCAGCCTAAACAGGGTAAAGGCTGGAAACACCATATATTTT.